This T cell receptor (beta chain) was documented in a study of cytomegalovirus exposure and HLA in healthy donors. Trimming removed 6 bases at V and 3 bases at J, with 11 bases between. CDR3 length: 12 residues. Germline V gene sequence: CDR1 SQVTM, CDR2 ANQGSEA. Use of 60 Vbeta and 13 Jbeta primers characterized the PCR. TCRdb's copy holds only in-frame clones and misses some; the assay was immunoSEQ multiplex PCR. The top ten hold about 9.7% of the sample, which has approximately 150,000 clones, about 77% seen once. This TCR was recovered from a man aged 18 to 30 in good health and CMV-seropositive. The chain has TRBV29-1 and TRBJ1-1; possibly TRBD1 for D (5 bases). Sequenced material: PBMCs. CDR3 coding DNA: TGCAGCGTCATGCGGGGGTACACTGAAGCTTTCTTT. Residues: CSVMRGYTEAFF.